Listed here is a single T cell receptor (beta chain). Its binding antigen is unknown. There are no base qualities to consult, and no much larger clone falls within one base. V is shortened by 5 bases, J by 7 bases, and the region joining them spans 17 bases. The CDR3 spans 15 residues, from the cysteine through the phenylalanine. Only CDR3 DNA remains: 45 bases, in frame from the first base. According to the germline V gene, CDR1 reads SGHTA and CDR2 reads FQGNSA. At diagnosis, peripheral blood, uninvolved tumor-adjacent lung and tumor were collected and were preserved as a mix of fresh-frozen and FFPE material. For TCR repertoire profiling, the blood samples were analyzed as peripheral blood mononuclear cells. The sample originates from a study of T cells in localized non-small cell lung cancer (dated by TCRdb to between 2020 and 2021). Regarding the research as a whole: The study analyzed T cell repertoires of under 250 early-stage NSCLC patients, comparing tumors and uninvolved tumor-adjacent lungs. Of the NSCLC patients, around 140 were male and around 97 were female, and the mean age was around 66 years. The cohort consisted of roughly 240 treatment-naive NSCLC patients whose localized lung tumors had been resected. General study outcomes and caveats: Longer overall survival was associated with higher T cell density in blood, whereas shorter survival was associated with higher clonality in adjacent lung. Because the study design was exploratory, TCR variables were selected using unadjusted p-values without false-discovery rate correction. Uninvolved tumor-adjacent lung showed the highest T cell clonality, higher than tumor, which suggests more focused antigenic responses in the uninvolved tumor-adjacent lung. A median of 57 of the top 100 tumor clones turned up in the paired uninvolved adjacent lung, and 25 to 30 of those clones also ranked among the top 100 of that same adjacent lung. Because multi-region sequencing of the tumors was not done, intratumor heterogeneity could not be ruled out.

The immunoSEQ Assay was used to sequence TCR beta CDR3 regions from DNA. As for the original processing: T cell density was computed as TCR beta template counts normalized to usable DNA estimated by amplifying housekeeping genes. Using the preseqR package, richness was estimated by extrapolating to 120,000 templates for tissue samples and 400,000 templates for PBMC samples. Clonality was defined as one minus Pielou's evenness. Tissue-enriched TCRs were identified through differential abundance testing performed on productive amino-acid clonotypes, with a minimum total count of 5 and an alpha of 0.1. Repertoire overlap between compartments was quantified with the Jaccard Index and Morisita Overlap Index. TCR beta CDR3s were clustered by GLIPH together with public tetramer-defined viral CDR3s, and at least three viral sequences plus V-gene enrichment were required for viral motifs. The table comes from immuneACCESS by way of TCRdb, which keeps in-frame sequences with V and J called. Part of the clones is missing from these tables; in studies checked, under half for an unresolved V gene and the rest for unknown reasons. Clonal size and the V and J genes are those of that table, whereas D and trimming came from the DNA. This sample has 35,000 to 45,000 clones in its table, and over 75% of those were observed once. The ten largest clonotypes hold around a sixth of the sample.

The chain employs TRBV7-2 and TRBJ2-2; perhaps TRBD2 is the D gene, with 5 bases matching. The sequencing here drew on peripheral blood, taken before any cancer treatment. The receptor comes from a male donor aged 60 or over with stage III squamous cell lung carcinoma. The nucleotide sequence is TGTGCCAGCAGCGGGGTACCGGGATGGGGCGGGGAGCTGTTTTTT. Its coded protein is CASSGVPGWGGELFF.